These 25 T cell receptor beta chains came from one sample sequenced in a study of cytomegalovirus exposure and HLA in healthy donors. The PCR made use of 60 Vbeta and 13 Jbeta primers. Here immunoSEQ multiplex PCR was the method, and the copy in TCRdb shows in-frame clones only, minus some. The profile shows 130,000 to 150,000 clones, around three quarters of them singletons. Sequenced sample: PBMCs. The receptors shown here come from a man between 35 and 55 years old in good health and CMV-seropositive.

In DNA, the CDR3 is TGTGCCAGCAGCCAAGATAGAAGGGGTAGCACCGGGGAGCTGTTTTTT. Amino acids: CASSQDRRGSTGELFF. The chain carries TRBV4-2 and TRBJ2-2; D is possibly TRBD1 (5 bases). V was trimmed by 0 bases and J by 4 bases, leaving 12 bases between them. The CDR3 length is 16 residues. The germline gives CDR1 LGHNA, CDR2 YNFKEQ.

V usage is TRBV4-2 and J usage is TRBJ2-1; D call uncertain. Germline CDR1 is LGHNA and CDR2 is YNFKEQ. V was trimmed by 1 base and J by 7 bases, leaving 8 bases between them. This CDR3 contains 13 residues. CDR3 loop: CASSQGPENEQFF. In DNA, the CDR3 is TGTGCCAGCAGCCAAGGTCCAGAAAATGAGCAGTTCTTC.

J is TRBJ2-1 and V is TRBV28, with 8 bases identical to TRBD1. This CDR3 region has 13 residues. Germline values: CDR1 MDHEN, CDR2 SYDVKM. J was trimmed by 6 bases and V by 6 bases; bases with no gene match: 4. The chain's CDR3 is CASSPGQGNEQFF. DNA for the CDR3: TGTGCCAGCAGCCCCGGACAGGGCAATGAGCAGTTCTTC.

This chain joins TRBV7-3 and TRBJ2-1; D remains ambiguous. In germline, CDR1 is SGHTA, CDR2 FQGTGA. This CDR3 has 17 residues. The germline V and J ends were trimmed by 1 base and 0 bases, with 13 bases remaining between them. The chain's CDR3 is CASSLSSSANSYNEQFF. As DNA, the CDR3 is TGTGCCAGCAGCTTAAGTTCGAGCGCAAACTCCTACAATGAGCAGTTCTTC.

The chain couples TRBV28 to TRBJ2-1; 10 bases line up with TRBD2. V shed 3 bases and J 7 bases; nucleotides not matched to a gene: 6. Germline CDR1 and CDR2: MDHEN and SYDVKM. This CDR3 contains 15 residues. CDR3 bases: TGTGCCAGCAGTTTCGAGGATAGCGGGAGGAATGAGCAGTTCTTC. Translation: CASSFEDSGRNEQFF.

The rearrangement links TRBV7-9 to TRBJ2-2, with D possibly matching TRBD2 (6 bases). V lost 4 bases and J 4 bases, leaving 13 bases between the germline ends. This CDR3 comprises 15 residues. CDR1 is SEHNR, CDR2 FQNEAQ, per germline (reference sequence). CDR3 amino acids: CASSSRGKATGELFF. The CDR3, as DNA: TGTGCCAGCAGCTCACGCGGGAAGGCCACCGGGGAGCTGTTTTTT.

The genes are TRBV7-3 and TRBJ2-1; the D gene is possibly TRBD1 (5 bases). The V end lost 0 bases, the J end lost 9 bases, and 6 bases lay between the germline ends. The CDR3 runs to 12 residues. The germline gives CDR1 SGHTA, CDR2 FQGTGA. CDR3 coding DNA: TGTGCCAGCAGCTTAACACAGGCTGAGCAGTTCTTC. Encoded protein: CASSLTQAEQFF.

The chain employs TRBV7-9 and TRBJ1-1, with 8 nucleotides matching TRBD1. Germline loops: CDR1 SEHNR, CDR2 FQNEAQ (reference sequence). J lost 0 bases, V lost 6 bases, and 3 bases had no gene match. The CDR3 totals 14 residues. CDR3 DNA sequence: TGTGCCAGCAGTCCAGGGGGCATGAACACTGAAGCTTTCTTT. Its translation: CASSPGGMNTEAFF.

The table lists this clone with a few counts. This chain uses TRBV6-6 with TRBJ1-1; D not certain. Trimming cost V 0 bases and J 5 bases, with 13 bases left between them. Germline CDR1 MNHNY, CDR2 SVGAGI (reference sequence). The CDR3 length is 15 residues. The CDR3 is CASSYSSGPGTEAFF. In DNA form, the CDR3 reads TGTGCCAGCAGTTACTCGAGCGGCCCGGGGACTGAAGCTTTCTTT.

The V and J genes are TRBV7-8 and TRBJ2-2, with D perhaps matching TRBD2 (7 bases). The CDR3 is 15 residues long. Trimming took 3 bases from V and 5 from J, leaving 13 bases between them. Germline values: CDR1 SGHVS, CDR2 FQNEAQ. The CDR3 nucleotides are TGTGCCAGCAGCTTCATGGGGGGGCGGACCGGGGAGCTGTTTTTT. Translation gives CASSFMGGRTGELFF.

The V gene is TRBV27, the J gene TRBJ1-5; 8 nucleotides align to TRBD1. After removal of 5 bases from V and 1 base from J, the junction contained 4 bases not matched to a gene. Germline values: CDR1 MNHEY, CDR2 SMNVEV (reference sequence). The CDR3 sequence is 15 residues long. The DNA of the CDR3 is TGTGCCAGCAGTGCAGACAGGGGAAGCAATCAGCCCCAGCATTTT. Its translation is CASSADRGSNQPQHF.

Only a few counts were recorded for this clone. This chain connects TRBV4-1 to TRBJ1-4, with D tentatively TRBD1 (5 bases). Germline CDR1 reads MGHRA; CDR2 reads YSYEKL. This CDR3 is built from 16 residues. Deletions cut 4 bases from V and 5 bases from J, with 17 bases between. DNA of the CDR3: TGCGCCAGCAGCCTATCCGGGGGACTGAGAAATGAAAAACTGTTTTTT. This codes for CASSLSGGLRNEKLFF.

Comment on this clone: One end of the junction fails to match germline, which may point to a read error. V gene TRBV7-9 combines with J gene TRBJ2-2; tentatively, D is TRBD2 (5 bases). The germline V gene encodes CDR1 SEHNR and CDR2 FQNEAQ (reference sequence). CDR3 length: 16 amino acids. CDR3 in amino acids: CSSSLFGENPGGELFF. CDR3 DNA sequence: TGTTCCAGCAGCTTATTCGGGGAAAACCCTGGCGGGGAGCTGTTTTTT.

The chain employs TRBV2 and TRBJ2-7; tentative D call: TRBD1 (5 bases). The CDR3 consists of 14 residues. Germline V lookup: CDR1 SNHLY, CDR2 FYNNEI. V was trimmed by 6 bases and J by 2 bases, leaving 14 bases between them. This chain's CDR3 is CASRAQQGPYEQYF. CDR3 sequence (DNA): TGTGCCAGCAGGGCCCAGCAGGGCCCCTACGAGCAGTACTTC.

The chain links TRBV7-8 to TRBJ2-3; maybe TRBD2 (7 bases). Germline lookup yields CDR1 SGHVS and CDR2 FQNEAQ. The CDR3 is 16 amino acids. Trimming pared 5 bases from V and 5 bases from J, leaving 20 bases between. The CDR3 region has the DNA TGTGCCAGCAGCCGGCCTTGGGGGGGGCCGTTAGATACGCAGTATTTT. Translating gives CASSRPWGGPLDTQYF.

The V call is TRBV5-1, the J call TRBJ2-5; D not resolved. Germline assignment: CDR1 SGHRS and CDR2 YFSETQ. The CDR3 is 14 amino acids. V dropped 0 bases and J dropped 5 bases, with 11 bases sitting between them. This CDR3 is CASSLASQWETQYF. The CDR3, as DNA: TGCGCCAGCAGCTTGGCCTCGCAGTGGGAGACCCAGTACTTC.

Worth noting for this clone: The junction differs from germline at one of its ends, possibly a read error. The chain has TRBV7-9 and TRBJ2-7, with 14 bases that match TRBD2. The CDR3 runs to 16 residues. Germline V CDR1 and CDR2: SEHNR, FQNEAQ (reference sequence). CDR3 sequence reads: CSSSVGTSGSPYEQYF. In DNA, the CDR3 is TGTTCCAGCAGCGTCGGGACTAGCGGGAGCCCCTACGAGCAGTACTTC.

As to this clone: At one of its ends the junction is not consistent with the germline gene, which may arise from a read error. This chain links TRBV6-5 with TRBJ2-7; 7 bases are a match to TRBD1. The germline gives CDR1 MNHEY, CDR2 SVGAGI. CDR3 length: 14 amino acids. The CDR3 here is CDSSPGTDSYEQYF. Here the CDR3 DNA reads TGTGACAGCAGTCCCGGGACAGACTCCTACGAGCAGTACTTC.

The chain carries TRBV27 and TRBJ2-7, with D maybe TRBD1 (7 bases). The length of the CDR3 is 17 residues. The germline CDR1 and CDR2 sequences are MNHEY and SMNVEV (reference sequence). V lost 3 bases and J 0 bases, leaving 18 bases between the germline ends. The CDR3 region is CASSFSLRQGGSYEQYF. For the CDR3, the DNA is TGTGCCAGCAGTTTCAGTCTTAGACAGGGAGGCTCCTACGAGCAGTACTTC.

This sequence joins TRBV6-6 and TRBJ2-7; a weak D match, TRBD2 (6 bases). The CDR3 is 13 residues long. CDR1 and CDR2 from the germline V gene are MNHNY and SVGAGI (reference sequence). Deletions cut 7 bases from V and 0 bases from J, with 10 bases between. This CDR3 is CASTGESSYEQYF. DNA of the CDR3: TGTGCCAGCACGGGGGAGAGCTCCTACGAGCAGTACTTC.

The chain couples TRBV6-4 to TRBJ1-2; 7 bases match TRBD1. Trimming took 6 bases from V and 4 from J; bases not matched to a gene: 8. This CDR3 has 14 amino acids. Germline CDR1 reads MRHNA; CDR2 reads SNTAGT. CDR3 bases: TGTGCCAGCAGGCAGACAGGGTCGGGCTATGGCTACACCTTC. Protein sequence: CASRQTGSGYGYTF.

The chain couples TRBV2 to TRBJ1-5; 10 bases fit TRBD1. Germline trimming cut 3 bases from V and 2 bases from J; bases unmatched to any gene: 19. CDR1 is SNHLY, CDR2 FYNNEI, per germline. The CDR3 has 21 amino acids. CDR3 DNA: TGTGCCAGCAGTGAGAGGAGGGGACAGGGGATCTTGTTGCGAGGCAATCAGCCCCAGCATTTT. Protein sequence: CASSERRGQGILLRGNQPQHF.

The genes are TRBV28 and TRBJ2-7, with D perhaps TRBD1 (5 bases). CDR1 and CDR2 (germline): MDHEN, SYDVKM. The CDR3 loop spans 14 amino acids. V was pared by 5 bases and J by 2 bases, with 13 bases between. The chain's CDR3 is CASSIDSRAYEQYF. CDR3 nucleotides: TGTGCCAGCAGTATAGACAGTAGAGCCTACGAGCAGTACTTC.

The chain is built from TRBV30 and TRBJ2-3; TRBD2 aligns across 7 bases. Germline V CDR1 and CDR2: GTSNPN, SVGIG (reference sequence). CDR3 length equals 14 residues. The trim removed 5 bases at V and 0 bases at J, leaving 5 bases unmatched. The CDR3 region has the DNA TGTGCCTGGGAGCATAGCGGGAGCACAGATACGCAGTATTTT. This sequence encodes CAWEHSGSTDTQYF. The whole variable domain, filled in from reference TRBV30 and TRBJ2-3, reads SQTIHQWPATLVQPVGSPLSLECTVEGTSNPNLYWYRQAAGRGLQLLFYSVGIGQISSEVPQNLSASRPQDRQFILSSKKLLLSDSGFYLCAWEHSGSTDTQYFGPGTRLTVL.

The rearrangement uses TRBV2 and TRBJ2-2, with D perhaps matching TRBD1 (6 bases). Trimming took 4 bases from V and 5 from J, leaving 14 bases between them. CDR3 length: 15 amino acids. The germline CDR1 and CDR2 sequences are SNHLY and FYNNEI. CDR3 bases: TGTGCCAGCAGTGGGCAGGGGTTAGGGACCGGGGAGCTGTTTTTT. It is translated as CASSGQGLGTGELFF.